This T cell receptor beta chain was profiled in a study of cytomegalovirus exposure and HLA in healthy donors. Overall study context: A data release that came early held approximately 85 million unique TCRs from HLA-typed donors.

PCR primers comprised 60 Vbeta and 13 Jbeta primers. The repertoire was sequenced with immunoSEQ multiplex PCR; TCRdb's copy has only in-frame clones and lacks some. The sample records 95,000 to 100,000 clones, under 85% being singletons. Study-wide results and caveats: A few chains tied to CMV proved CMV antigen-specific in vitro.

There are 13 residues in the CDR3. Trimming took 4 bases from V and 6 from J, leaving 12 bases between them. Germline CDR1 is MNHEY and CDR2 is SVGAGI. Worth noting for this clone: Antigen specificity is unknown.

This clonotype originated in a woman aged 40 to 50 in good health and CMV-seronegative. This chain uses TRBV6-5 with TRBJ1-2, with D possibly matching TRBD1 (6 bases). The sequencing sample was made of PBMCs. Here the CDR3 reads CASSSRDIHGYTF. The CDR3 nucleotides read TGTGCCAGCAGTTCCCGGGACATTCATGGCTACACCTTC.